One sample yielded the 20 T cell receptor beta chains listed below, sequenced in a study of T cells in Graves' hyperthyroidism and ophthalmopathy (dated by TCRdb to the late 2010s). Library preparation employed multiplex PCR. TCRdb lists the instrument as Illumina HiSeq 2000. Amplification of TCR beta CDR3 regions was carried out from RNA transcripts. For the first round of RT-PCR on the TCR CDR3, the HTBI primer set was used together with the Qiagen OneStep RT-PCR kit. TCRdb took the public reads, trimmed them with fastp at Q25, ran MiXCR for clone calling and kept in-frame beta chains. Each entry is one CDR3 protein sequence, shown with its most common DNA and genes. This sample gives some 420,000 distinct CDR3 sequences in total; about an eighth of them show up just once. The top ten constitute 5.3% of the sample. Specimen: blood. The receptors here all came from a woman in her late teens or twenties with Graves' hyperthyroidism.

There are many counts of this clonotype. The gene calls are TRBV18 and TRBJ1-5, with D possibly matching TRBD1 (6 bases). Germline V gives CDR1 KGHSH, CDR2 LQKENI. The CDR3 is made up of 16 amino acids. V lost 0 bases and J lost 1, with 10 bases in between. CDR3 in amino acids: CASSPPGTPSNQPQHF. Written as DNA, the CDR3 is TGTGCCAGCTCACCACCGGGGACACCGAGCAATCAGCCCCAGCATTTT. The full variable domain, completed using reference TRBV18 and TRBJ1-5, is NAGVMQNPRHLVRRRGQEARLRCSPMKGHSHVYWYRQLPEEGLKFMVYLQKENIIDESGMPKERFSAEFPKEGPSILRIQQVVRGDSAAYFCASSPPGTPSNQPQHFGDGTRLSIL.

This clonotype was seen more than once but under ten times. CDR3 bases: TGTGCCAGCAGACGACGGGAAGAAAGGAGCAATCAGCCCCAGCATTTT. This encodes CASRRREERSNQPQHF. The genes are TRBV12-3 or TRBV12-4 and TRBJ1-5, with no clear D. The CDR3 consists of 16 residues. V was shortened by 6 bases and J by 1 base, with 16 bases between the two germline ends.

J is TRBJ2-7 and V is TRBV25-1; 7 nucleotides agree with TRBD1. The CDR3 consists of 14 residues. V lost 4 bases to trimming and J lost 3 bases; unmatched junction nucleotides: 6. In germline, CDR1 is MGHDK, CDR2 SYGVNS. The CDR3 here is CASSGTGGYYEQYF. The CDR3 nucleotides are TGTGCCAGCAGTGGGACAGGAGGCTACTACGAGCAGTACTTC.

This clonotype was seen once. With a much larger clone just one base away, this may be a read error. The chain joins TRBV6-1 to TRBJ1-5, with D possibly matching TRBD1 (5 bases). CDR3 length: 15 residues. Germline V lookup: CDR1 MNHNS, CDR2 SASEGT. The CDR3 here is CVSSEAMGPHQPQHF. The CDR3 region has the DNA TGTGTCAGCAGTGAAGCGATGGGGCCCCATCAGCCCCAGCATTTT.

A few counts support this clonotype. CDR3 sequence (DNA): TGTGCCAGCTCGGGAGGGGTATCTCACGACGAGCAGTACTTC. Its protein product is CASSGGVSHDEQYF. The rearrangement links TRBV18 to TRBJ2-7, with 7 bases that match TRBD2. The CDR3 runs to 14 residues. V trimming: 6 bases; J trimming: 5 bases; junction bases outside the gene matches: 10. The germline V gene encodes CDR1 KGHSH and CDR2 LQKENI.

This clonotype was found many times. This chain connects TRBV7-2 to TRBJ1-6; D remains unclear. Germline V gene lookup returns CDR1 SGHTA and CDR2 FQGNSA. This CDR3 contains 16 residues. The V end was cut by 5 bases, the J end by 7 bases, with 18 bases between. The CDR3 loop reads CASSLYGRTLNSPLHF. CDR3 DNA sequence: TGTGCCAGCAGCCTCTACGGGAGGACCCTAAATTCACCCCTCCACTTT.

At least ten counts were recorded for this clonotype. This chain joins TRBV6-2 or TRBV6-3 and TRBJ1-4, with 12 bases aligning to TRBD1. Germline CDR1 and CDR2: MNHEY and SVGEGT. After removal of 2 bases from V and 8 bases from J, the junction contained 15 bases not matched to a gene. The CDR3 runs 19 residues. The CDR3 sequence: CASSYTAGTGGAKGEKLFF. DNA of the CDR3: TGTGCCAGCAGTTACACCGCCGGGACAGGGGGCGCGAAGGGAGAAAAACTGTTTTTT.

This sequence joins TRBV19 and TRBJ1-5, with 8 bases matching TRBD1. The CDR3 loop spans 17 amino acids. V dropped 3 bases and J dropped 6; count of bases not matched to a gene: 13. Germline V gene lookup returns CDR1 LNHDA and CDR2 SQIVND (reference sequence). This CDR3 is CASSIRTGFEGGQPQHF. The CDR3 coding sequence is TGTGCCAGTAGTATCCGGACAGGGTTCGAAGGCGGTCAGCCCCAGCATTTT.

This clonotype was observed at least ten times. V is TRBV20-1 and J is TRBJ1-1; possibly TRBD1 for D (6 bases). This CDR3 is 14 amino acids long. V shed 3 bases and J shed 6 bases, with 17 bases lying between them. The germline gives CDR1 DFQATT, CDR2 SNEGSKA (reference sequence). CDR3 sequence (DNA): TGCAGTGCTAGGGGCCTTCCAGGGGATTCTGAAGCTTTCTTT. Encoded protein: CSARGLPGDSEAFF.

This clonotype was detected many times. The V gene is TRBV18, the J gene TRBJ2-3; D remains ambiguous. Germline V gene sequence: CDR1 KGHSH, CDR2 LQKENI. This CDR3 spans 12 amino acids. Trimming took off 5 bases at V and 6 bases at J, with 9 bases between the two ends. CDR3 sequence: CASSSGADTQYF. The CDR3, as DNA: TGTGCCAGCTCATCTGGTGCCGATACGCAGTATTTT.

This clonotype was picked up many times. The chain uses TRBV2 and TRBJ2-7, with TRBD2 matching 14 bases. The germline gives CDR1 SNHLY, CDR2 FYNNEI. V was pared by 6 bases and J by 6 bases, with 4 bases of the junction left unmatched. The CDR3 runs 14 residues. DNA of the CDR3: TGTGCCAGCAGGACAGGACTAGCGGGAGGCGAGCAGTACTTC. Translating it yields CASRTGLAGGEQYF.

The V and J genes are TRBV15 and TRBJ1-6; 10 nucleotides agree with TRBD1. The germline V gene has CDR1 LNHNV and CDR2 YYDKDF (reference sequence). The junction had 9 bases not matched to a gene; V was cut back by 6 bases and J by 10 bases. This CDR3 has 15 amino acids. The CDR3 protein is CATSPTGGLASPLHF. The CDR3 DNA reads TGTGCCACCAGTCCGACAGGGGGCCTAGCCTCACCCCTCCACTTT.

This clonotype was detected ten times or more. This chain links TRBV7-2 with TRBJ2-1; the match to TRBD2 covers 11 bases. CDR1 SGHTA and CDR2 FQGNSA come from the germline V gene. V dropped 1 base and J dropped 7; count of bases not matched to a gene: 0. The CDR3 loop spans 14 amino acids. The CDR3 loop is CASSLGLAGNEQFF. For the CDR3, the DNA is TGTGCCAGCAGCTTAGGACTAGCGGGAAATGAGCAGTTCTTC.

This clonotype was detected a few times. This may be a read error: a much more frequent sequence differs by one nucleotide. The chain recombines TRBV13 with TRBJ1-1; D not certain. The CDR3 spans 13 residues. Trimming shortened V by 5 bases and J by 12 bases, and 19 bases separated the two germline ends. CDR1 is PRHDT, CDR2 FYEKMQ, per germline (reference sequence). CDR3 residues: CASSVQPRSETFF. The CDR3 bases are TGTGCCAGCAGCGTACAGCCGAGATCAGAAACTTTCTTT.

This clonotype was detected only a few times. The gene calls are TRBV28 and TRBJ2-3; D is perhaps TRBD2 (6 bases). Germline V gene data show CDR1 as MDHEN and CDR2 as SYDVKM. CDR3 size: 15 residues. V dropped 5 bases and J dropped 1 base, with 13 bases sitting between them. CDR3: CASSPLGGRTDTQYF. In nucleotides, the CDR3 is TGTGCCAGCAGTCCCCTGGGGGGACGCACAGATACGCAGTATTTT.

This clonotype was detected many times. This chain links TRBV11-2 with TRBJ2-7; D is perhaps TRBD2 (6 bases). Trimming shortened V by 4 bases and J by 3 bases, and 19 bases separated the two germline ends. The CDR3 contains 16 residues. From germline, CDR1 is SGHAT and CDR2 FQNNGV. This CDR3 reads CASSSSGRGRGYEQYF. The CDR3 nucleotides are TGTGCCAGCAGCTCTAGTGGTCGGGGGAGAGGCTACGAGCAGTACTTC.

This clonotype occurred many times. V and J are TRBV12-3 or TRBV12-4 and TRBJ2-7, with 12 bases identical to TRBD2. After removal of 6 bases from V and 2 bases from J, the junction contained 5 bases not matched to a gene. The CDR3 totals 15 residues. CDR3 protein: CASRATSGSAYEQYF. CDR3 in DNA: TGTGCCAGCAGAGCGACTAGCGGGAGTGCCTACGAGCAGTACTTC.

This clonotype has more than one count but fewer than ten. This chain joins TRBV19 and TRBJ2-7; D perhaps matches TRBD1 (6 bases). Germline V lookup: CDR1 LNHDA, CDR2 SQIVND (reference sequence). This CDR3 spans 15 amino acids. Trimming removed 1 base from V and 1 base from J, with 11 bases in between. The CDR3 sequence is CASSIGGGRSYEQYF. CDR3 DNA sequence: TGTGCCAGTAGTATAGGAGGGGGACGGTCCTACGAGCAGTACTTC.

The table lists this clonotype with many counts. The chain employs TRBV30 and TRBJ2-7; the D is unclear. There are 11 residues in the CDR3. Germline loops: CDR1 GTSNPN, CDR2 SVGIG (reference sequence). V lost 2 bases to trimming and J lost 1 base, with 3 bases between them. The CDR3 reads CAWSQSYEQYF. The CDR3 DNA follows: TGTGCCTGGAGTCAATCCTACGAGCAGTACTTC.

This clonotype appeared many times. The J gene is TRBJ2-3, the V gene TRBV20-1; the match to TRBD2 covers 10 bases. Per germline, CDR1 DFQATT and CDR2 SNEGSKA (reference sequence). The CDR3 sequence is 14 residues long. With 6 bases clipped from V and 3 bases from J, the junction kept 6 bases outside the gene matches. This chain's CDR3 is CSATKLAGTDTQYF. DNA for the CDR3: TGCAGTGCCACAAAACTAGCGGGAACAGATACGCAGTATTTT.